This T cell receptor (beta chain) was sequenced in a study of glioma-infiltrating T cells after dendritic cell vaccination (dated by TCRdb to the mid-2010s). Notes on the research overall: The cohort included 15 or so glioblastoma patients drawn from Phase I and II dendritic cell vaccination trials, of whom 9 were newly diagnosed and 6 had recurrent disease. Between about 2003 and 2012, patients were given autologous tumor lysate-pulsed dendritic cell vaccination. The vaccine consisted of monocyte-derived dendritic cells cultured less than eight days with IL-4 and GM-CSF, then pulsed overnight with autologous tumor lysate. Patients received three intradermal dendritic cell vaccine injections at biweekly intervals in the arm below the axilla. In glioblastoma patients vaccinated with dendritic cells, deep sequencing of TCR beta CDR3 regions served to measure tumor-infiltrating lymphocyte content and to compare repertoires between tumor and blood. Survival after dendritic cell vaccination was correlated with TCR sequencing metrics, such as TIL content and the overlap between tumor and blood repertoires.

Using the immunoSEQ assay, TCRB CDR3 regions were amplified from 2 micrograms of genomic DNA, or from all available DNA when less than that was on hand. For multiplex PCR, 60 forward primers for TCR V beta segments and 13 reverse primers for J beta segments were used. To estimate the number of reads per starting template, synthetic control templates were added to each sample at limiting dilution. The Illumina HiSeq System generated sequencing reads of 87 bp. The authors processed their data as follows. PCR and sequencing errors were removed by merging closely related sequences with a nearest neighbor algorithm. TCR overlap was defined as the percentage of unique tumor TCR beta sequences that were also present in the same patient's peripheral blood. TCRdb mirrors the immuneACCESS table, restricted to in-frame sequences. Some clones are absent from its copies; in checked studies, under half trace to an unresolved V gene, and the reason for the others is unknown. V and J calls plus clone size are reproduced from that table; the DNA served to infer D and trimming. The sample profile shows tens of thousands of clones; about 86% of them were found once. The top ten hold 15% to 18% of the sample.

Concerning this clone itself: This clone's antigen is unknown. Per-base qualities were not stored, and no clone one base away is much larger.

The germline V gene (reference sequence) specifies MNHEY as CDR1 and SMNVEV as CDR2. V sheds 2 bases and J sheds 1 base, leaving 11 bases between their ends. Its CDR3 holds 15 amino acids, cysteine through phenylalanine. The kept DNA is CDR3 alone, 45 bases in frame from the first base. The paper as a whole reports these results and caveats: Higher estimated pretreatment TIL content predicted longer time to progression and overall survival after dendritic cell vaccination. The cohort was small and heterogeneous, only a few patients had full blood and tumor sets, and even fewer had initial-recurrent tumor pairs. TCR clonality showed no direct relationship with survival, which suggests that a diverse polyclonal response may be important. The three-group TCR overlap response model was described as speculative and requiring prospective validation.

According to the study, the label for this sample's time point signals: after dendritic cell vaccination, including at tumor progression/relapse. Patients were selected for having adequate residual fresh-frozen tumor tissue and more than two years of available survival data. Although molecular status otherwise differed among the glioblastoma patients, no patient had an isocitrate dehydrogenase mutation. PBMC were collected before vaccination, two weeks after the third vaccination, and at tumor progression if tumor progression occurred. Genomic DNA was extracted with the Qiagen DNeasy Blood extraction Kit.

The sequence was obtained from a human donor with glioblastoma. The chain is assembled from TRBV27 and TRBJ2-5; the D gene cannot be resolved reliably. The sample here was blood, taken after dendritic cell vaccination. The nucleotide sequence is given as TGTGCCAGCAGTTTAGACCTTAGCTCCCAAGAGACCCAGTACTTC. Protein translation: CASSLDLSSQETQYF.